This paragraph covers one TCR beta chain sequence. The antigen it binds to is not known. No base quality values were provided; no much bigger clone lies one nucleotide off. The germline V gene encodes CDR1 SEHNR and CDR2 FQNEAQ (reference sequence). Here V drops 4 bases and J drops 2 bases, and the junction holds 3 bases not matched to any gene. The CDR3 runs 14 amino acids, cysteine and phenylalanine included. Of the read, only the CDR3 DNA is kept; its 42 bases are in frame from base 1. The sample is drawn from a study of CD8+ T cells in alopecia areata (dated by TCRdb to 2016 to 2018). Study-level background: The treated patients, all with moderate-to-severe alopecia areata, were enrolled in an open-label pilot trial of oral tofacitinib given at 5 to 10 mg twice daily. Tofacitinib was given for 6 to 18 months, followed by 6 months of follow-up off drug to assess delayed response and recurrence. In treated patients, disease severity was measured using the SALT score, which gives the percentage of scalp surface area affected. In both human patients and the C3H/HeJ mouse model, the study applied high-throughput TCRbeta sequencing to look at T cell clonal expansion in alopecia areata. Human TCRbeta sequencing covered scalp tissue and sorted CD4+ and CD8+ peripheral blood T cells from patchy and totalis/universalis alopecia areata patients and healthy controls. Biopsies were taken from tofacitinib-treated patients at baseline and again at 4 and 24 weeks into treatment, and several of those patients also had a later scalp biopsy. Scalp clonality was compared among normal scalp (n=4), patchy alopecia areata scalp (n=8), and alopecia totalis/universalis scalp (n=8). RNA was obtained with the PAXgene miRNA kit for fixed scalp, the miRNeasy kit for PBMCs, and the RNeasy kit for mouse skin. TCRbeta CDR3 regions were amplified by immunoSEQ multiplex PCR using 35 Vbeta forward and 13 Jbeta reverse primers. Beyond this particular receptor, the publication reports: Shared TCR sequences between patients were less evident than in mice, which may be partly attributable to HLA diversity in the patient population. With tofacitinib, both scalp clonality and the number of expanded CD8+ clones among the top 100 scalp clones went down significantly. Because the treated cohort was small and had just a single nonresponder, larger studies are needed to establish links between baseline CD8+ expansion and response. Many expanded lesional clones were found to persist in scalp and blood during tofacitinib treatment, and relapse after treatment cessation may be partly explained by this persistence. Lesional scalp, especially in alopecia totalis/universalis, showed higher clonality and more expanded CD8+ clones than normal scalp, suggesting antigenic drive. Resident alphabeta T cells in normal human skin are also sequenced, complicating scalp TCR repertoire analysis, unlike mouse skin dominated by gammadelta T cells.

The protocol used for the library was the immunoSEQ multiplex PCR assay. To provide template for TCR sequencing, every sample had RNA extracted and reverse transcribed into cDNA. First-strand cDNA was synthesized with SuperScript III using a 2:1 mix of oligo-dT and random hexamers. A synthetic immune receptor repertoire was used to gauge amplification bias, and whatever bias remained was removed computationally. The paper's processing steps were these. Raw reads were preprocessed to remove errors, and CDR3 was defined by IMGT conventions from the conserved cysteine to phenylalanine. Clonality was calculated as 1 minus Shannon entropy normalized by log2 of the number of productive unique TCRs. Whether each scalp clone was CD4 or CD8 was inferred by checking scalp TCRbeta sequences against the CD4 and CD8 repertoires from sorted blood. The immuneACCESS repertoire file appears here via TCRdb, limited to in-frame rearrangements. These files lack a portion of the clones; in checked studies, under half of the deficit traces to unresolved V genes, and the cause of the others is not known. The DNA gave D and trimming, while V, J and clone size come from that table. The sample has 90,000 to 120,000 clones on record, over 80% of them singletons. The top ten constitute roughly a quarter of the sample.

In light of the paper, this sample's time point label describes: about 25 weeks on oral tofacitinib. The intended sense of this specimen's treatment or condition label: oral pan-JAK inhibitor, 5-10 mg twice daily. Lesional scalp punch biopsies and peripheral blood were collected from alopecia areata patients. PBMCs were isolated by density centrifugation and stained for CD3, CD4 and CD8, after which CD4+ and CD8+ T cells were sorted on a FACSAria. The specimen comprised CD8+ T cells sorted from blood, sampled at week 24, from a patient treated with tofacitinib. In this chain, TRBV7-9 is recombined with TRBJ2-7, with 9 bases in between that match TRBD1. This receptor was obtained from a human donor with alopecia areata. Here the CDR3 is given as CASSSGQGTYEQYF. The nucleotide sequence is TGTGCCAGCAGCTCGGGACAGGGTACCTACGAGCAGTACTTC. With all but the CDR3 taken from the reference TRBV7-9 and TRBJ2-7 genes, the full variable domain is: DTGVSQNPRHKITKRGQNVTFRCDPISEHNRLYWYRQTLGQGPEFLTYFQNEAQLEKSRLLSDRFSAERPKGSFSTLEIQRTEQGDSAMYLCASSSGQGTYEQYFGPGTRLTVT.